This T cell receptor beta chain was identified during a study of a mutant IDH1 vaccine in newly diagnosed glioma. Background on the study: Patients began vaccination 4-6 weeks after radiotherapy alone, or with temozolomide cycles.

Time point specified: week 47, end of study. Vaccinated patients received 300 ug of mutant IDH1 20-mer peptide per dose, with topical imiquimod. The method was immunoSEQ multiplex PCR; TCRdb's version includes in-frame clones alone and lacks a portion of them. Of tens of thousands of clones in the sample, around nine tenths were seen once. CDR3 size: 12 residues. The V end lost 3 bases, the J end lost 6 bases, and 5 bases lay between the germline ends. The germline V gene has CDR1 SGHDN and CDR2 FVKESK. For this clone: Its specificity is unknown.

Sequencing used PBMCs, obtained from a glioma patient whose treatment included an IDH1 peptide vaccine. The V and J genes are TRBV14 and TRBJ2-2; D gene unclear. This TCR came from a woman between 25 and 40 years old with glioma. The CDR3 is CASSQGSGELFF. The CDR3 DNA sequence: TGTGCCAGCAGCCAGGGGTCCGGGGAGCTGTTTTTT.